This TCR beta chain was sequenced for a study of cytomegalovirus exposure and HLA in healthy donors. The overall study: Clustering assigned 81% of the roughly 430 genotyped donors to the Caucasian-associated ancestry cluster.

Likely unrecorded immune exposures existed in these nominally healthy donors. The study, taken as a whole, reports: The study labeled 170 or so TCR beta chains cytomegalovirus-associated.

PCR involved 60 Vbeta and 13 Jbeta primers. The table came from immunoSEQ multiplex PCR; TCRdb's copy has only in-frame clones and leaves some out. The table lists 100,000 to 150,000 clones, 75% to 80% of them singletons. This clone was detected only a few times. The antigen remains undetermined. Trimming shortened V by 5 bases and J by 1 base, and 10 bases separated the two germline ends. The germline V gene encodes CDR1 SGHTS and CDR2 YDEGEE. CDR3 length: 14 residues. The rearrangement links TRBV5-8 to TRBJ1-3; TRBD1 is a possible D gene (6 bases). Sequenced material: PBMCs. The clonotype comes from a middle-aged woman in good health and CMV-seronegative. Written as DNA, the CDR3 is TGTGCCAGCAGTTTTGGACAGTCTGGAAACACCATATATTTT. It encodes CASSFGQSGNTIYF.